The 19 T cell receptor beta chains reported below all come from one sample, sequenced in a study of T-cell reconstitution after alpha-beta-depleted transplantation in children. The authors prepared the TCRbeta library with unique molecular identifiers. TCRdb itself ran the PCR reads through MiXCR, one entry per CDR3 protein. This repertoire shows hundreds of thousands of distinct CDR3 sequences, roughly a tenth found once; its top ten account for 4% to 5%. The input for sequencing was PBMCs from the stem cell graft donor, taken from the stem cell graft. The source of these receptors is a human donor who donated a stem cell graft to a child with acute myeloid leukemia.

This clonotype was observed at least ten times. The chain has TRBV12-3 or TRBV12-4 and TRBJ1-2; D remains unclear. This CDR3 is 12 amino acids long. The V end was cut by 6 bases, the J end by 1 base, with 6 bases between. The CDR3 loop reads CASSASNYGYTF. As DNA, the CDR3 is TGTGCCAGCAGCGCTAGTAACTATGGCTACACCTTC.

The CDR3 reads CASSLGLTSNTGELFF. CDR3 nucleotide sequence: TGCGCCAGCAGCTTAGGACTGACATCCAACACCGGGGAGCTGTTTTTT. The chain couples TRBV5-1 to TRBJ2-2, with a weak D call TRBD2 (5 bases). CDR3 length: 16 amino acids. V gave up 2 bases and J gave up 2 bases, with 13 bases separating them. The germline gives CDR1 SGHRS, CDR2 YFSETQ.

This clonotype occurred many times. The chain joins TRBV3-1 to TRBJ1-5, with D possibly TRBD1 on 5 matching bases. CDR3 length equals 14 residues. V was shortened by 3 bases and J by 2 bases, with 8 bases between the two germline ends. Germline V CDR1 and CDR2: LGHDT, YNNKEL (reference sequence). The CDR3 loop reads CASSQGGGNQPQHF. The CDR3 nucleotides are TGTGCCAGCAGCCAGGGGGGTGGCAATCAGCCCCAGCATTTT.

This clonotype was observed at least ten times. V gene TRBV18 combines with J gene TRBJ2-7, with D possibly TRBD2 on 6 matching bases. V gave up 3 bases and J gave up 2 bases, with 17 bases separating them. The CDR3 runs to 16 residues. Germline CDR1 is KGHSH and CDR2 is LQKENI. The CDR3 spells CASSPRGTGGTYEQYF. The DNA for the CDR3 is TGTGCCAGCTCACCCCGCGGGACCGGGGGAACCTACGAGCAGTACTTC.

This clonotype showed up many times. The chain links TRBV6-1 to TRBJ2-2; D is unresolved. Between the trimmed V and J ends, which lost 6 bases and 6 bases, there was a span of 5 bases. CDR3 length: 11 residues. The germline V gene encodes CDR1 MNHNS and CDR2 SASEGT. Here the CDR3 reads CASRVPGELFF. CDR3 bases: TGTGCCAGCAGGGTCCCCGGGGAGCTGTTTTTT.

The rearrangement joins TRBV29-1 to TRBJ2-5; D is unresolved. The CDR3 sequence is 13 residues long. The V gene's germline CDR1 is SQVTM and CDR2 ANQGSEA. Deletions cut 6 bases from V and 1 base from J, with 12 bases between. CDR3 sequence: CSVDGPFQETQYF. The CDR3 nucleotides are TGCAGCGTGGACGGACCCTTCCAAGAGACCCAGTACTTC.

This clonotype has only a few counts. In DNA form, the CDR3 reads TGTGCCAGCAGCTTAGGGGGGATGACTGGAGCAGATACGCAGTATTTT. Translating it yields CASSLGGMTGADTQYF. V is TRBV7-9 and J is TRBJ2-3, with D perhaps given as TRBD1 or TRBD2 (5 bases each). The CDR3 covers 16 residues. From germline, CDR1 is SEHNR and CDR2 FQNEAQ (reference sequence). Deletions cut 1 base from V and 4 bases from J, with 15 bases between.

The rearrangement links TRBV7-3 to TRBJ2-2, with 7 bases aligning to TRBD2. Germline values: CDR1 SGHTA, CDR2 FQGTGA. The CDR3 is 15 residues long. The J segment lost 4 bases and the V segment lost 6 bases, leaving 8 bases of the junction unmatched. CDR3 DNA sequence: TGTGCCAGCAGTTCGGGGGGTATCGGCACCGGGGAGCTGTTTTTT. Residues: CASSSGGIGTGELFF.

V is TRBV30 and J is TRBJ2-3; 9 positions agree with TRBD2. Per the germline V gene, CDR1 is GTSNPN and CDR2 is SVGIG (reference sequence). The CDR3 runs to 13 residues. The V and J ends lost 8 bases and 2 bases, in that order; junction bases with no gene match: 5. CDR3 sequence (DNA): TGTGCCGGTAGCGGGAGTGACACAGATACGCAGTATTTT. Its protein is CAGSGSDTDTQYF.

This clonotype occurred many times. The gene calls are TRBV20-1 and TRBJ2-7, with a possible D match to TRBD2 (6 bases). This CDR3 region has 13 residues. V lost 5 bases and J 0 bases, leaving 11 bases between the germline ends. Germline CDR1 is DFQATT and CDR2 is SNEGSKA (reference sequence). The CDR3 DNA sequence: TGCAGTGCTCGGGGGTTATACTCCTACGAGCAGTACTTC. Protein sequence: CSARGLYSYEQYF.

The V call is TRBV6-2 or TRBV6-3, the J call TRBJ2-5; D is undetermined. Germline V gene lookup returns CDR1 MNHEY and CDR2 SVGEGT. The V and J ends lost 11 bases and 2 bases respectively, with 9 bases between them. The CDR3 has 11 residues. The DNA of the CDR3 is TGTGCCGTCCTGAGGCAAGAGACCCAGTACTTC. This codes for CAVLRQETQYF.

The chain uses TRBV28 and TRBJ2-5; no definite D call. The CDR3 is 15 residues long. V lost 2 bases and J lost 1, with 11 bases in between. Germline V gives CDR1 MDHEN, CDR2 SYDVKM. CDR3 coding DNA: TGTGCCAGCAGTTTAGCCGTGGGATTCCAAGAGACCCAGTACTTC. It yields the protein CASSLAVGFQETQYF.

This clonotype occurred a few times. The rearrangement joins TRBV14 to TRBJ1-1, with D tentatively TRBD1 (5 bases). The CDR3 consists of 15 residues. The germline V gene encodes CDR1 SGHDN and CDR2 FVKESK. The ends were cut back, 6 bases at V and 1 base at J, with 15 bases in the middle. The CDR3: CASSLGGKGNTEAFF. The CDR3 coding sequence is TGTGCCAGCAGTCTCGGGGGAAAAGGGAACACTGAAGCTTTCTTT.

The rearrangement joins TRBV30 to TRBJ2-1; 9 bases are a match to TRBD2. After removal of 3 bases from V and 8 bases from J, the junction contained 20 bases not matched to a gene. Germline V gene data show CDR1 as GTSNPN and CDR2 as SVGIG (reference sequence). The CDR3 runs to 18 residues. The CDR3 nucleotides read TGTGCCTGGAGACGAAGGGGAGTGGGACTAGCCCTTTTGGATGAGCAGTTCTTC. Translation gives CAWRRRGVGLALLDEQFF.

There are a few counts of this clonotype. V is TRBV3-1 and J is TRBJ2-3, with 12 nucleotides matching TRBD2. The V gene end was trimmed by 2 bases and the J gene end by 3 bases; junction bases not matched to a gene: 6. This CDR3 is built from 17 residues. The germline CDR1 and CDR2 sequences are LGHDT and YNNKEL (reference sequence). The CDR3 DNA follows: TGTGCCAGCAGCCAACCGACTAGCGGGAGAGCAACAGATACGCAGTATTTT. Translated: CASSQPTSGRATDTQYF.

The chain carries TRBV27 and TRBJ2-3, with TRBD1 as a possible D gene (5 bases). This CDR3 region has 15 residues. Germline lookup yields CDR1 MNHEY and CDR2 SMNVEV (reference sequence). Trimming removed 3 bases from V and 6 bases from J, with 16 bases in between. The CDR3 DNA is TGTGCCAGCAGTTTTCGTGTAGGGGTATTGGATACGCAGTATTTT. It is translated as CASSFRVGVLDTQYF.

This clonotype has a handful of counts. The chain uses TRBV20-1 and TRBJ2-3; 7 bases align to TRBD2. The CDR3 has 15 amino acids. J lost 5 bases, V lost 0 bases, and 8 bases had no gene match. CDR1 DFQATT and CDR2 SNEGSKA come from the germline V gene (reference sequence). This chain's CDR3 is CSARDGTTRGDTQYF. CDR3 in DNA: TGCAGTGCTAGAGATGGGACTACACGCGGAGATACGCAGTATTTT.

This clonotype was recorded a few times. The rearrangement joins TRBV20-1 to TRBJ2-7, with 11 nucleotides matching TRBD2. CDR1 DFQATT and CDR2 SNEGSKA come from the germline V gene (reference sequence). The V gene end was trimmed by 6 bases and the J gene end by 2 bases; junction bases not matched to a gene: 21. This CDR3 has 19 residues. Written as DNA, the CDR3 is TGCAGTGCAAACCAATACGGGACAGGGAGACTAGCGGGGACCTACGAGCAGTACTTC. It yields the protein CSANQYGTGRLAGTYEQYF.

The sample holds a few counts of this clonotype. The chain couples TRBV7-6 to TRBJ1-6; D call uncertain. Trimming took 3 bases from V and 5 from J, leaving 11 bases between them. The CDR3 consists of 15 residues. Germline CDR1 and CDR2: SGHVS and FNYEAQ. The CDR3 region is CASSFLQGHNSPLHF. The CDR3 DNA sequence: TGTGCCAGCAGCTTTCTACAAGGTCATAATTCACCCCTCCACTTT.